This is a list of T cell receptor beta chains from one sample in a study of CD8 T cells in ankylosing spondylitis. MiXCR was run by TCRdb on the 5' RACE reads, yielding one entry per CDR3 protein. The table includes around 130,000 distinct CDR3 sequences, roughly 6.6% detected once. The sample comprised blood, either unsorted or a sorted T cell fraction (not recorded which). These receptors all come from a male donor with ankylosing spondylitis or in good health (not recorded which). Both conserved end residues are part of each CDR3. The order of the fields is D gene, J gene, V gene, clone size, CDR3 protein, CDR3 DNA. A D gene is named only where the DNA matches it firmly. Size is omitted from some rows. Given values are once, few, many or a class for expanded clones.

NA TRBJ1-1 TRBV7-9 many CASSTRDFEAFF TGTGCCAGCAGCACACGGGATTTCGAAGCTTTCTTT
TRBD2 TRBJ2-7 TRBV20-1 many CSARGTSGRGYEQYF TGCAGTGCTAGGGGAACTAGCGGGAGAGGGTACGAGCAGTACTTC
NA TRBJ1-2 TRBV29-1 many CSGGDLYGYTF TGCAGCGGTGGGGACCTCTATGGCTACACCTTC
TRBD1 TRBJ1-3 TRBV27 many CASSLTGVAGNTIYF TGTGCCAGCAGTCTAACAGGGGTAGCAGGAAACACCATATATTTT
NA TRBJ2-7 TRBV18 many CASSSGPGQYEQYF TGTGCCAGCTCATCCGGGCCAGGACAATACGAGCAGTACTTC
NA TRBJ1-1 TRBV29-1 many CSVVRTAGLNTEAFF TGCAGCGTTGTAAGGACGGCGGGGTTGAACACTGAAGCTTTCTTT
NA TRBJ2-2 TRBV9 many CASSVVGATGELFF TGTGCCAGCAGCGTAGTGGGGGCCACCGGGGAGCTGTTTTTT
TRBD2 TRBJ2-1 TRBV7-6 many CASSSLSSGGPSWVPNEQFF TGTGCCAGCAGCTCCCTTTCTAGCGGGGGGCCATCGTGGGTGCCCAATGAGCAGTTCTTC
TRBD1 TRBJ1-2 TRBV4-3 many CASSQDPGQGSGYTF TGCGCCAGCAGCCAAGATCCCGGACAGGGGTCCGGCTACACCTTC
NA TRBJ1-1 TRBV29-1 many CSVDIGTVEAFF TGCAGCGTTGATATTGGGACGGTGGAAGCTTTCTTT
NA TRBJ2-7 TRBV5-4 NA CASSFLGGLYEQYF TGTGCCAGCAGCTTTCTCGGGGGGCTTTACGAGCAGTACTTC
NA TRBJ2-3 TRBV20-1 many CSASDVVNTQYF TGCAGTGCTAGTGATGTCGTCAATACGCAGTATTTT
NA TRBJ2-1 TRBV5-1 many CASSARVGNEQFF TGCGCCAGCAGCGCACGAGTGGGCAATGAGCAGTTCTTC
TRBD2 TRBJ2-3 TRBV30 NA CAWFPGLAGGHRPDTQYF TGTGCCTGGTTCCCGGGACTAGCGGGAGGGCACCGCCCTGATACGCAGTATTTT
TRBD2 TRBJ2-7 TRBV12-3/TRBV12-4 NA CASSPTGGDPSYEQYF TGTGCCAGCAGCCCTACCGGGGGGGACCCCTCCTACGAGCAGTACTTC
NA TRBJ2-7 TRBV20-1 many CSARTSSRGVYEQYF TGCAGTGCTCGCACATCCAGCCGGGGCGTATACGAGCAGTACTTC
NA TRBJ1-2 TRBV6-4 few CASIKDGYTF TGTGCCAGCATCAAAGATGGCTACACCTTC
TRBD2 TRBJ2-5 TRBV20-1 many CSAIDTSGGSETQYF TGCAGTGCTATCGATACTAGCGGGGGATCAGAGACCCAGTACTTC
TRBD2 TRBJ2-1 TRBV12-3/TRBV12-4 many CASTRLATLNEQFF TGTGCCAGCACCAGACTAGCGACCCTGAATGAGCAGTTCTTC
NA TRBJ1-2 TRBV29-1 many CSVEADGYTF TGCAGCGTTGAAGCAGACGGCTACACCTTC
NA TRBJ1-1 TRBV20-1 many CSARSGEGTEAFF TGCAGTGCTAGATCCGGGGAGGGCACTGAAGCTTTCTTT
NA TRBJ1-5 TRBV7-2 many CASSRDLNQPQHF TGTGCCAGCAGCAGGGACCTAAATCAGCCCCAGCATTTT
NA TRBJ1-1 TRBV6-2/TRBV6-3 many CASSYVLVRGASGNTEAFF TGTGCCAGCAGTTACGTCCTAGTGAGGGGAGCATCGGGGAACACTGAAGCTTTCTTT
NA TRBJ2-3 TRBV20-1 many CSATAVTDTQYF TGCAGTGCCACTGCCGTCACAGATACGCAGTATTTT
NA TRBJ2-4 TRBV18 many CASISGNIQYF TGTGCCAGCATATCTGGAAACATTCAGTACTTC
NA TRBJ1-5 TRBV19 many CASSPRDRYSNQPQHF TGTGCCAGTAGTCCTCGTGACAGATATAGCAATCAGCCCCAGCATTTT
NA TRBJ2-7 TRBV20-1 many CSARTTSTSYEQYF TGCAGTGCAAGGACTACCTCCACCTCCTACGAGCAGTACTTC
TRBD1 TRBJ1-4 TRBV28 many CASTLSGTGREKLFF TGTGCCAGCACCCTATCCGGGACAGGGAGGGAAAAACTGTTTTTT
NA TRBJ2-3 TRBV9 many CASSTPRDADTQYF TGTGCCAGCAGCACTCCCCGGGACGCAGATACGCAGTATTTT
NA TRBJ2-7 TRBV20-1 many CSATPLDEQYF TGCAGTGCAACGCCCCTAGACGAGCAGTACTTC
TRBD1 TRBJ2-2 TRBV5-5 many CASRRTGDGSGELFF TGTGCCAGCAGAAGGACAGGGGATGGATCCGGGGAGCTGTTTTTT
NA TRBJ2-5 TRBV7-2 many CASSPTSETQYF TGTGCCAGCAGCCCTACGTCCGAGACCCAGTACTTC
NA TRBJ2-1 TRBV11-2 many CASSLRSGSYNEQFF TGTGCCAGCAGCTTAAGGAGCGGATCCTACAATGAGCAGTTCTTC
NA TRBJ2-2 TRBV7-6 many CASSLVRGSNTGELFF TGTGCCAGCAGCTTAGTGAGGGGATCGAACACCGGGGAGCTGTTTTTT
NA TRBJ1-3 TRBV6-1 many CASGPRSGNTIYF TGTGCCAGCGGCCCACGCTCTGGAAACACCATATATTTT
NA TRBJ1-5 TRBV6-5 many CASSYPKGGSSNQPQHF TGTGCCAGCAGTTACCCTAAGGGGGGCTCTAGCAATCAGCCCCAGCATTTT
TRBD2 TRBJ2-1 TRBV7-9 many CASSKERAGEQFF TGTGCCAGCAGCAAGGAAAGAGCGGGGGAGCAGTTCTTC
NA TRBJ2-1 TRBV19 many CASSIDPSSYNEQFF TGTGCCAGTAGTATAGATCCGAGCTCCTACAATGAGCAGTTCTTC
NA TRBJ2-2 TRBV10-3 few CATDPGPNTGELFF TGTGCCACTGACCCCGGGCCTAACACCGGGGAGCTGTTTTTT
NA TRBJ1-5 TRBV15 many CATSRAGTDSNQPQHF TGTGCCACCAGCAGAGCCGGGACGGATAGCAATCAGCCCCAGCATTTT